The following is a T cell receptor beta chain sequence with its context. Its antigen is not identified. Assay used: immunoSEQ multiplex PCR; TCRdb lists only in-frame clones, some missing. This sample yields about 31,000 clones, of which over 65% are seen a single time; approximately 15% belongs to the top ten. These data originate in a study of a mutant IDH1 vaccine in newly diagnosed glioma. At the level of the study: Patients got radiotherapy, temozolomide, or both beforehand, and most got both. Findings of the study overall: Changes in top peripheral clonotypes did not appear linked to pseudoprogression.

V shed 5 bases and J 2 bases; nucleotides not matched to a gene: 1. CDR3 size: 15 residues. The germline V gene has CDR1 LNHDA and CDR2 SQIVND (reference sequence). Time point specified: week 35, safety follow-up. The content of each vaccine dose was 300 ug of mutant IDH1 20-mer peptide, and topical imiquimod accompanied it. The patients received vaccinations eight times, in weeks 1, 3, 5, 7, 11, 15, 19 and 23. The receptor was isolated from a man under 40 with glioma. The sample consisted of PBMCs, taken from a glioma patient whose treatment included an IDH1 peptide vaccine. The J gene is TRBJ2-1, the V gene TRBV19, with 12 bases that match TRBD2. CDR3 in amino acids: CASSLAGGTYNEQFF. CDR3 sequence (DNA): TGTGCCAGTAGTCTAGCGGGAGGGACCTACAATGAGCAGTTCTTC.